These T cell receptor beta chains were read from a single sample in a study of T cell responses to AZD1222 COVID-19 vaccine. Sequencing used immunoSEQ multiplex PCR; TCRdb keeps in-frame clones, though not all of them. The table includes about 180,000 clones, 85% to 90% detected once. The starting material was peripheral blood, obtained on day 0 of AZD1222 vaccination. The receptors derive from an adult in good health. CDR3s include the opening cysteine and the closing phenylalanine or tryptophan. D genes are given only for firm matches. Clone size is not always given. Where it is, it says once, few, many or a class for expanded clones.

CDR3nt: TGCGCCAGCAGCCAAGGTAATAGTCCAGGGGGCTATGGCTACACCTTC
CDR3aa: CASSQGNSPGGYGYTF
abundance: NA
d_gene: TRBD1
v_gene: TRBV4-1
j_gene: TRBJ1-2

CDR3nt: TGTGCCAGCAGCTTAACCCTAGCGGGGGCCTACAATGAGCAGTTCTTC
CDR3aa: CASSLTLAGAYNEQFF
abundance: NA
d_gene: TRBD2
v_gene: TRBV7-9
j_gene: TRBJ2-1

CDR3nt: TGTGCCAGCAGCTCGTTCGCGGGAGAGACCCAGTACTTC
CDR3aa: CASSSFAGETQYF
abundance: once
d_gene: NA
v_gene: TRBV11-3
j_gene: TRBJ2-5

CDR3nt: TGTGCCAGCAGTCCCAGGGACGTTGCGTCCCACGAGCAGTACTTC
CDR3aa: CASSPRDVASHEQYF
abundance: NA
d_gene: NA
v_gene: TRBV28
j_gene: TRBJ2-7

CDR3nt: TGCAACCACAGGGGGTCTCGGAACTATGGCTACACCTTC
CDR3aa: CNHRGSRNYGYTF
abundance: NA
d_gene: TRBD1
v_gene: TRBV29-1
j_gene: TRBJ1-2

CDR3nt: TGTGCCAGTCGGACAGCTTCAAACGGGGCCAACGTCCTGACTTTC
CDR3aa: CASRTASNGANVLTF
abundance: NA
d_gene: NA
v_gene: TRBV19
j_gene: TRBJ2-6

CDR3nt: TGTGCCAGTAGTATAATAGGCAGGGGTAATAGCAATCAGCCCCAGCATTTT
CDR3aa: CASSIIGRGNSNQPQHF
abundance: NA
d_gene: NA
v_gene: TRBV19
j_gene: TRBJ1-5

CDR3nt: TGTGCCAGCAGTTACTCCGGACTAGGGTTCGGAAATGCTTTCTTT
CDR3aa: CASSYSGLGFGNAFF
abundance: NA
d_gene: NA
v_gene: TRBV6-2/TRBV6-3
j_gene: TRBJ1-1

CDR3nt: TGTGCCAGCAGCAAATTCAGTAGCGGGGGCCCAAGGGATCTGTACAATGAGCAGTTCTTC
CDR3aa: CASSKFSSGGPRDLYNEQFF
abundance: NA
d_gene: NA
v_gene: TRBV21-1
j_gene: TRBJ2-1

CDR3nt: TGCGCCAGCAGCCCTGGGACAGCTAACTATGGCTACACCTTC
CDR3aa: CASSPGTANYGYTF
abundance: NA
d_gene: TRBD1
v_gene: TRBV5-1
j_gene: TRBJ1-2

CDR3nt: TGCGCCAGCACCAGACAGGGGTCCCTTGACACCGGGGAGCTGTTTTTT
CDR3aa: CASTRQGSLDTGELFF
abundance: NA
d_gene: TRBD1
v_gene: TRBV5-1
j_gene: TRBJ2-2

CDR3nt: TGCGCCAGCAGCTTGGAAGCGGGCTTCTACAATGAGCAGTTCTTC
CDR3aa: CASSLEAGFYNEQFF
abundance: NA
d_gene: NA
v_gene: TRBV5-1
j_gene: TRBJ2-1

CDR3nt: TGTGCCAGCAGTCTGACTAGATCAGGTGAGCAGTTCTTC
CDR3aa: CASSLTRSGEQFF
abundance: NA
d_gene: NA
v_gene: TRBV28
j_gene: TRBJ2-1

CDR3nt: TGTGCCACCAGCAGGGTGGCGAACACTGAAGCTTTCTTT
CDR3aa: CATSRVANTEAFF
abundance: NA
d_gene: NA
v_gene: TRBV15
j_gene: TRBJ1-1

CDR3nt: TGTGCCAGCAGTTATCCGGACAGATATAGCAATCAGCCCCAGCATTTT
CDR3aa: CASSYPDRYSNQPQHF
abundance: NA
d_gene: NA
v_gene: TRBV6-6
j_gene: TRBJ1-5

CDR3nt: TGTGCCAGCTCGCCCAACAGGGGGCCTAATGAAAAACTGTTTTTT
CDR3aa: CASSPNRGPNEKLFF
abundance: once
d_gene: TRBD1
v_gene: TRBV18
j_gene: TRBJ1-4

CDR3nt: TGTGCCAGTACCTCGGACGGGGTGACCTACACCTTC
CDR3aa: CASTSDGVTYTF
abundance: NA
d_gene: NA
v_gene: TRBV19
j_gene: TRBJ1-2

CDR3nt: TGTGCCAGCAGTTTATCCTTTTACGAGCAGTACTTC
CDR3aa: CASSLSFYEQYF
abundance: NA
d_gene: NA
v_gene: TRBV28
j_gene: TRBJ2-7

CDR3nt: TGTGCCAGCAGTTCCAACAGCCTCCGGGAGACCCAGTACTTC
CDR3aa: CASSSNSLRETQYF
abundance: once
d_gene: NA
v_gene: TRBV28
j_gene: TRBJ2-5

CDR3nt: TGTGCCAGCAGTGAAGTGGGGCGGATCTATGGCTACACCTTC
CDR3aa: CASSEVGRIYGYTF
abundance: NA
d_gene: NA
v_gene: TRBV6-1
j_gene: TRBJ1-2

CDR3nt: TGTGCCACCAGGTTGCAGGGGGCTAGCAATCAGCCCCAGCATTTT
CDR3aa: CATRLQGASNQPQHF
abundance: NA
d_gene: TRBD1
v_gene: TRBV15
j_gene: TRBJ1-5

CDR3nt: TGTGCCATCAGTGAAACAGGGGGGAACACTGAAGCTTTCTTT
CDR3aa: CAISETGGNTEAFF
abundance: NA
d_gene: TRBD1
v_gene: TRBV10-3
j_gene: TRBJ1-1

CDR3nt: TGCGCCAGCAGCAGATTCAGGGGAAACACTGAAGCTTTCTTT
CDR3aa: CASSRFRGNTEAFF
abundance: NA
d_gene: NA
v_gene: TRBV5-1
j_gene: TRBJ1-1